The clone carrying this T cell receptor beta chain was recorded many times. Its antigen remains unidentified. The data were taken from a study of Graves' ophthalmopathy and Graves' hyperthyroidism. Whole-study findings and limits: Most clonotypes expanded in thyroid above 0.001 frequency were present in blood too.

Orbital computed tomography, thyroid ultrasound, TRAb, serum thyroxine and clinical symptoms formed the basis of diagnosis. CDR1 is MNHNS, CDR2 SASEGT, per germline. Deletions cut 2 bases from V and 1 base from J, with 5 bases between. CDR3 size: 14 residues. CDR3 regions of TCR beta were amplified from RNA transcripts. An initial RT-PCR round employing HTBI primers preceded a second-round multiplex PCR. TCRdb reprocessed the multiplex PCR reads via MiXCR and lists one record per CDR3 protein. The sample contains 220,000 or so distinct CDR3 sequences, about 22% of which appear only once. The chain has TRBV6-1 and TRBJ2-2; D remains ambiguous. The sequence was obtained from a woman aged 50 to 60 with Graves' ophthalmopathy. Sequenced material: peripheral blood. CDR3 bases: TGTGCCAGCAGTGAAAAAGAGAACACCGGGGAGCTGTTTTTT. Encoded protein: CASSEKENTGELFF.